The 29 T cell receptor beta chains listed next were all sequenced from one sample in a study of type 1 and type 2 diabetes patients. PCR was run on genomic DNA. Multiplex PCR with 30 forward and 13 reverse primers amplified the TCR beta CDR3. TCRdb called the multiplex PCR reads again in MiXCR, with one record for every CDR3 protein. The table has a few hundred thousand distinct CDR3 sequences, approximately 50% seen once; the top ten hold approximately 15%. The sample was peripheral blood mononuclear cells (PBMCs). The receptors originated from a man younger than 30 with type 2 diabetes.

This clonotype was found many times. The CDR3, as DNA: TGTGCCTGGAGTGTGGGATACCGATTCTACGAGCAGTACTTC. It encodes CAWSVGYRFYEQYF. The V gene is TRBV30, the J gene TRBJ2-7; D is unclear. The CDR3 has 14 residues. The germline V gene has CDR1 GTSNPN and CDR2 SVGIG (reference sequence). The V gene lost 0 bases and the J gene lost 3 bases, with 12 bases spanning the gap.

The CDR3: CASSQESGTGSSPLHF. In DNA form, the CDR3 reads TGTGCCAGCAGCCAAGAGTCCGGGACAGGGAGTTCACCCCTCCACTTT. The chain couples TRBV7-8 to TRBJ1-6; 9 positions match TRBD1. This CDR3 contains 16 residues. Trimming cost V 5 bases and J 9 bases; bases outside gene matches: 11. Germline values: CDR1 SGHVS, CDR2 FQNEAQ.

The CDR3 DNA follows: TGCAGCGTTGAAGCCCCCAGACTAGCGGGAGATTGGGGGAAGGATGAGCAGTTCTTC. Its protein is CSVEAPRLAGDWGKDEQFF. This chain links TRBV29-1 with TRBJ2-1, with TRBD2 matching 12 bases. Per the germline V gene, CDR1 is SQVTM and CDR2 is ANQGSEA. The CDR3 is 19 residues long. Trimming removed 1 base from V and 8 bases from J; junction bases left unmatched: 18.

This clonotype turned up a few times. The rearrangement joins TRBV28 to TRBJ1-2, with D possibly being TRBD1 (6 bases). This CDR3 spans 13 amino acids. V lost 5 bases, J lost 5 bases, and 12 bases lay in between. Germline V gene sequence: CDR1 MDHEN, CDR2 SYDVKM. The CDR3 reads CASSRVGTYGYTF. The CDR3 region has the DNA TGTGCCAGCAGTAGGGTGGGGACATATGGCTACACCTTC.

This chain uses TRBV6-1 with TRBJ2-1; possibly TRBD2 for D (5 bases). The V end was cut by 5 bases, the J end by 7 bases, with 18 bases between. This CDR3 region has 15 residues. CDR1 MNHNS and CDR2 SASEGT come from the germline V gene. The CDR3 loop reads CASSYSSLAANEQFF. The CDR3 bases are TGTGCCAGCAGTTACTCATCCCTAGCAGCTAATGAGCAGTTCTTC.

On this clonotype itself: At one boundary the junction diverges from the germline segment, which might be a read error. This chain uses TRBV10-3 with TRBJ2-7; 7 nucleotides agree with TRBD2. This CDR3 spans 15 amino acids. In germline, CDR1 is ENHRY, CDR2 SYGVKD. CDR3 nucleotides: TGTGCCATCTCTAATCGGGGGGAGGTCAGGGACGAGCAGCACTTC. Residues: CAISNRGEVRDEQHF.

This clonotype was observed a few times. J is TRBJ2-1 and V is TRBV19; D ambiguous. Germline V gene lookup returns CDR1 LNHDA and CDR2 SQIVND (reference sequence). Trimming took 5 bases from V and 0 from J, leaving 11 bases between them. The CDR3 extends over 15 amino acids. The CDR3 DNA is TGTGCCAGTAGTGACATGCCGAGCTCCTACAATGAGCAGTTCTTC. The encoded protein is CASSDMPSSYNEQFF.

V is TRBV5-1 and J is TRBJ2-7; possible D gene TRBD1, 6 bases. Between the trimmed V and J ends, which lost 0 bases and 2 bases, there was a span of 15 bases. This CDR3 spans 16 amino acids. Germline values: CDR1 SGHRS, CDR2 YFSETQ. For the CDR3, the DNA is TGCGCCAGCAGCTTGGGGCAGGGGACACCCGCCTACGAGCAGTACTTC. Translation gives CASSLGQGTPAYEQYF.

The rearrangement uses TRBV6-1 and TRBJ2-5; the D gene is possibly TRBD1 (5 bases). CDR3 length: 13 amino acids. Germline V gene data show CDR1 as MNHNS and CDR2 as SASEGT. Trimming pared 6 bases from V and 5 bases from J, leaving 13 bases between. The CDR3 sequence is CASSPINRETQYF. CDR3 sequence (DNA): TGTGCCAGCAGCCCTATTAACAGGGAGACCCAGTACTTC.

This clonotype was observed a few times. This chain's CDR3 is CATSRESAGYSNQPQHF. As DNA, the CDR3 is TGTGCCACCAGCAGAGAATCCGCAGGTTATAGCAATCAGCCCCAGCATTTT. The chain joins TRBV15 to TRBJ1-5, with D unclear. V was trimmed by 0 bases and J by 0 bases, leaving 12 bases between them. The CDR3 spans 17 residues. Germline V gene sequence: CDR1 LNHNV, CDR2 YYDKDF (reference sequence).

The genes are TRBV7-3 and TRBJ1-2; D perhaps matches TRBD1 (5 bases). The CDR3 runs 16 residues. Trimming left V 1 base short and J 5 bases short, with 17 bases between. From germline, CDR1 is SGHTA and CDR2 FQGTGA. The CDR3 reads CASSLSGGATTYGYTF. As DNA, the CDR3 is TGTGCCAGCAGCTTAAGTGGTGGGGCCACGACATATGGCTACACCTTC.

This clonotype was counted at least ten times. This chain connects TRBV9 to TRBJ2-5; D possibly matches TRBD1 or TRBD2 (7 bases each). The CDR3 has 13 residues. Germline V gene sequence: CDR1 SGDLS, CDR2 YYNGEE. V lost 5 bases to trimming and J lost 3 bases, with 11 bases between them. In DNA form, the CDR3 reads TGTGCCAGCAGTCCAGGGGGGGAAGAGACCCAGTACTTC. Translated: CASSPGGEETQYF.

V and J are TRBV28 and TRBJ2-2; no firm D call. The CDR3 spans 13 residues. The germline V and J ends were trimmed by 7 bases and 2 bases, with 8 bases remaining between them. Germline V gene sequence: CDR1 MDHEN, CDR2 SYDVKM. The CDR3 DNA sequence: TGTGCCAGCACCATCCTTAACACCGGGGAGCTGTTTTTT. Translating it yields CASTILNTGELFF.

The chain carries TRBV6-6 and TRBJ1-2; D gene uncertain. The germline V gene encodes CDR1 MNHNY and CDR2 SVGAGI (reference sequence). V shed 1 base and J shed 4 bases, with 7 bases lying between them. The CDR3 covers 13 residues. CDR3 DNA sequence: TGTGCCAGCAGTTACTTGGACTCCTATGGCTACACCTTC. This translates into CASSYLDSYGYTF.

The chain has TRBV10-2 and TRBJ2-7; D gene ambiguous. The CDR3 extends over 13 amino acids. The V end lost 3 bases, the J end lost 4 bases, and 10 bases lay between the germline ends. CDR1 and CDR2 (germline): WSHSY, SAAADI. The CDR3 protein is CASSDWNSYEQYF. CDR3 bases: TGCGCCAGCAGTGATTGGAATTCTTACGAGCAGTACTTC.

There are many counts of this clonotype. CDR3 nucleotides: TGTGCCTGGGCCTTAGCGGGGGGCTGGGATGGTACGCAGTATTTT. It codes for CAWALAGGWDGTQYF. This chain connects TRBV30 to TRBJ2-3, with TRBD2 matching 10 bases. Germline CDR1 is GTSNPN and CDR2 is SVGIG (reference sequence). Trimming took 5 bases from V and 8 from J; bases not matched to a gene: 13. The length of the CDR3 is 15 residues.

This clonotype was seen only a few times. For the CDR3, the DNA is TGTGCCAGCACCCACGGGCCGGGCTACACCTTC. Translating it yields CASTHGPGYTF. The chain carries TRBV27 and TRBJ1-2; no firm D call. Germline assignment: CDR1 MNHEY and CDR2 SMNVEV (reference sequence). Trimming cost V 7 bases and J 8 bases, with 11 bases left between them. The CDR3 covers 11 residues.

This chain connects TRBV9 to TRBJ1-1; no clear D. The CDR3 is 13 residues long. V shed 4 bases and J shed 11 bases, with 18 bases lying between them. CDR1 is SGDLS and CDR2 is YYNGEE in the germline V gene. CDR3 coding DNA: TGTGCCAGCAGCCGAGAGGCCGGGAATGACGCTTTCTTT. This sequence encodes CASSREAGNDAFF.

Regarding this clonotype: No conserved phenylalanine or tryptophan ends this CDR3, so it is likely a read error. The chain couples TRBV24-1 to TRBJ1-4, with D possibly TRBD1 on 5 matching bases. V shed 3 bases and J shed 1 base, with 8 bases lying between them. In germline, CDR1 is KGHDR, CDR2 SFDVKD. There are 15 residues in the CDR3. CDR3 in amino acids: CATSDARGTNEKLFL. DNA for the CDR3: TGTGCCACCAGTGATGCGAGGGGAACTAATGAAAAACTGTTTTTA.

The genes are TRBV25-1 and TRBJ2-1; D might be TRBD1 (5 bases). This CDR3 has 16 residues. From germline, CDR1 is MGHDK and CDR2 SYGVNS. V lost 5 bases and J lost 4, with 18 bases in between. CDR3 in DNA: TGTGCCAGCAGTTTGCGTAGGCAGGGAAGGTACAATGAGCAGTTCTTC. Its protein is CASSLRRQGRYNEQFF.

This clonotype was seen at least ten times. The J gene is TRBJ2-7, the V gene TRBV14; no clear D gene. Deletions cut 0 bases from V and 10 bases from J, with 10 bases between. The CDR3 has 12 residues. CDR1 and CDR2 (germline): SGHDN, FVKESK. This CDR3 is CASSQDKQTQYF. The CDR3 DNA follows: TGTGCCAGCAGCCAAGATAAGCAGACTCAGTACTTC.

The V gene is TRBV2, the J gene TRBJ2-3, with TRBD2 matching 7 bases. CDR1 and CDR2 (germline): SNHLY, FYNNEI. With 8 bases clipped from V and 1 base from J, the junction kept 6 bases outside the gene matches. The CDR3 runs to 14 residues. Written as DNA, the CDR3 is TGTGCCAGCCTGGGGGGGAGTGGCACAGATACGCAGTATTTT. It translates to CASLGGSGTDTQYF.

The CDR3 DNA is TGCAGTGCTAGTCCGGGGGCCGTCAACTACGAGCAGTACTTC. Its protein product is CSASPGAVNYEQYF. This rearrangement joins TRBV20-1 to TRBJ2-7; D possibly matches TRBD1 or TRBD2 (6 bases each). CDR1 is DFQATT, CDR2 SNEGSKA, per germline (reference sequence). The CDR3 runs 14 residues. V gave up 3 bases and J gave up 3 bases, with 15 bases separating them.

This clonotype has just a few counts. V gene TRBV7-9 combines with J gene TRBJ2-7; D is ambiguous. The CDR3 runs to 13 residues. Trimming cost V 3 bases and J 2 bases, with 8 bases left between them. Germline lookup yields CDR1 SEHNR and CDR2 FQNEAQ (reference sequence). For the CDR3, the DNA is TGTGCCAGCAGCTTGGAAACGACCTACGAGCAGTACTTC. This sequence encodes CASSLETTYEQYF.

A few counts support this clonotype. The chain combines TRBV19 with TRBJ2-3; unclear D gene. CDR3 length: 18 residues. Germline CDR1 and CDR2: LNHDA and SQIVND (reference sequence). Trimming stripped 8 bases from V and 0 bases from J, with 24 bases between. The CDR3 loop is CASAIDITDSASTDTQYF. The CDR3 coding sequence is TGTGCCAGTGCCATCGATATTACTGACTCCGCTAGCACAGATACGCAGTATTTT.

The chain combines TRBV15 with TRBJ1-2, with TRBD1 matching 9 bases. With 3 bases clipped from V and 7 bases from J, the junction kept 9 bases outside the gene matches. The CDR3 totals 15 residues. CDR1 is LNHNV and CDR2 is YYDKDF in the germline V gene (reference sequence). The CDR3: CATSRTQGAPAGYTF. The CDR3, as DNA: TGTGCCACCAGCAGGACACAGGGGGCCCCAGCTGGCTACACCTTC.

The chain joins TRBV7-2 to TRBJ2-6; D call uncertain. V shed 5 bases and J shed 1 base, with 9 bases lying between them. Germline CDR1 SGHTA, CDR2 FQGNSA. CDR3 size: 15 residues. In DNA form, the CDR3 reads TGTGCCAGCAGCCCAGTGGGGTCTGGGGCCAACGTCCTGACTTTC. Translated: CASSPVGSGANVLTF.

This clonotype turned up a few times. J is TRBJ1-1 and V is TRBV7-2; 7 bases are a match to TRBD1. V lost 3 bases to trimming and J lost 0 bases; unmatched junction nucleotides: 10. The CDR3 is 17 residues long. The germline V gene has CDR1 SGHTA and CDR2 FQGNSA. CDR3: CASSFFPTGQVNTEAFF. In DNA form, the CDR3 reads TGTGCCAGCAGCTTTTTCCCGACAGGGCAAGTGAACACTGAAGCTTTCTTT. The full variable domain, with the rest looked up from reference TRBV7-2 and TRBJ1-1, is GAGVSQSPSNKVTEKGKDVELRCDPISGHTALYWYRQSLGQGLEFLIYFQGNSAPDKSGLPSDRFSAERTGGSVSTLTIQRTQQEDSAVYLCASSFFPTGQVNTEAFFGQGTRLTVV.

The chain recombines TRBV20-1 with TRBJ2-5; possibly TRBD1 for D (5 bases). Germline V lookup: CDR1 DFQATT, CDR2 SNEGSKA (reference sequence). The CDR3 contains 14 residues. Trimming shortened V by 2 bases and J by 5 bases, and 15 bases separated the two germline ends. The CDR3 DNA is TGCAGTGCTAGACTAGTGGGGCTAGTGGAGACCCAGTACTTC. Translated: CSARLVGLVETQYF.